This T cell receptor beta chain originates from a study of cytomegalovirus exposure and HLA in healthy donors. This CDR3 comprises 13 residues. CDR1 is SGHRS, CDR2 YFSETQ, per germline. Deletions cut 1 base from V and 2 bases from J, with 7 bases between. Separate from the roughly 700-subject first cohort, the 120-subject validation cohort was the one that the donors belonged to. Findings and limits, study-wide: Most TCR sequences were uncommon, yet certain public TCRs appeared in many donors. A later analysis found first-cohort TCR clusters tended to co-occur in the 90 to 150 validation repertoires.

Method: immunoSEQ multiplex PCR; TCRdb's copy keeps in-frame clones and lacks some. The sample shows 150,000 or so clones, approximately 86% of them seen only once. A remark on this clone: Its target is not known.

V is TRBV5-1 and J is TRBJ2-7, with TRBD2 as a possible D gene (5 bases). Sample: PBMCs. This TCR derives from a man between 18 and 35 years old in good health and CMV-seropositive. The CDR3 region is CASSLTSAYEQYF. CDR3 bases: TGCGCCAGCAGCTTGACTAGTGCCTACGAGCAGTACTTC.